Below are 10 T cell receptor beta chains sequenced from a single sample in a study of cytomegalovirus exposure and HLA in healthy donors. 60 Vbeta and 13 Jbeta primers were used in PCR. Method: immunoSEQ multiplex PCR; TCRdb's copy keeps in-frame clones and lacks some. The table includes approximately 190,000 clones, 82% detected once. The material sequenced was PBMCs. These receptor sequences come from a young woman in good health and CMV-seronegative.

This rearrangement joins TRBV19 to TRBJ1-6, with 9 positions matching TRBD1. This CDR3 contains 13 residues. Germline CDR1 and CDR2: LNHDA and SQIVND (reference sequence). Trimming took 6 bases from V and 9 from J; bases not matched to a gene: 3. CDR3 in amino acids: CASSPGQGSPLHF. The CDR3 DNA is TGTGCCAGTAGCCCGGGACAGGGTTCACCCCTCCACTTT. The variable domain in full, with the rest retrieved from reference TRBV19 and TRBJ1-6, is DGGITQSPKYLFRKEGQNVTLSCEQNLNHDAMYWYRQDPGQGLRLIYYSQIVNDFQKGDIAEGYSVSREKKESFPLTVTSAQKNPTAFYLCASSPGQGSPLHFGNGTRLTVT.

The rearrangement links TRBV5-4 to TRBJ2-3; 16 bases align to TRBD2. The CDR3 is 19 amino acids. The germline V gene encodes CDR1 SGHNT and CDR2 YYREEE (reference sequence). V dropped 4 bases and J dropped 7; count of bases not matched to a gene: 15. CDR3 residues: CASSLPKGTSGGAGNTQYF. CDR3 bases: TGTGCCAGCAGCCTACCAAAAGGGACTAGCGGGGGGGCCGGGAATACGCAGTATTTT. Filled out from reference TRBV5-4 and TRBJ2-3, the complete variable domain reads ETGVTQSPTHLIKTRGQQVTLRCSSQSGHNTVSWYQQALGQGPQFIFQYYREEENGRGNFPPRFSGLQFPNYSSELNVNALELDDSALYLCASSLPKGTSGGAGNTQYFGPGTRLTVL.

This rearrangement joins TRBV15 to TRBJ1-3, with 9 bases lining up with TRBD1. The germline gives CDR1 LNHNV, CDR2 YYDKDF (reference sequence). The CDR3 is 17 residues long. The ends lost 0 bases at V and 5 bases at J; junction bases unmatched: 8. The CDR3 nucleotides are TGTGCCACCAGCAGAGATTGGGGGACAGGGCCGAGAAACACCATATATTTT. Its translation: CATSRDWGTGPRNTIYF.

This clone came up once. The CDR3 protein is CASSDQGMNTEAFF. Here the CDR3 DNA reads TGTGCCAGCAGTGATCAGGGTATGAACACTGAAGCTTTCTTT. The V gene is TRBV6-1, the J gene TRBJ1-1; tentative D call: TRBD1 (5 bases). CDR3 length: 14 amino acids. CDR1 MNHNS and CDR2 SASEGT come from the germline V gene. V was pared by 3 bases and J by 0 bases, with 8 bases between.

The DNA of the CDR3 is TGTGCCAGCAGCTCGAGGGCAGGTGGGAACACTGAAGCTTTCTTT. Its translation is CASSSRAGGNTEAFF. The rearrangement uses TRBV5-4 and TRBJ1-1; D is ambiguous. The CDR3 extends over 15 amino acids. V lost 3 bases, J lost 1 base, and 13 bases lay in between. Germline lookup yields CDR1 SGHNT and CDR2 YYREEE (reference sequence).

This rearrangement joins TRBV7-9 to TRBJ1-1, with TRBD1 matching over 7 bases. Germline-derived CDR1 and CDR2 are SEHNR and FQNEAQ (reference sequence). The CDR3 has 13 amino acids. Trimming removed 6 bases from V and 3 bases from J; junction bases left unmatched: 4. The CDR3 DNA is TGTGCCAGCAGTGACAGGGAAGACACTGAAGCTTTCTTT. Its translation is CASSDREDTEAFF.

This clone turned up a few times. The CDR3 sequence is CASSETGTGGLHYEQYF. As DNA, the CDR3 is TGTGCCAGTAGTGAGACCGGGACAGGGGGTCTACACTACGAGCAGTACTTC. V is TRBV19 and J is TRBJ2-7, with 11 nucleotides matching TRBD1. The CDR3 contains 17 residues. Trimming removed 5 bases from V and 3 bases from J; junction bases left unmatched: 12. Germline V gene lookup returns CDR1 LNHDA and CDR2 SQIVND (reference sequence).

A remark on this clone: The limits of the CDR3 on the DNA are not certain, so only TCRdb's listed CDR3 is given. CDR3 in amino acids: CASSFGQGTFF. The chain joins TRBV11-2 to TRBJ1-1; the table gives TRBD1 as D, unverified against the DNA. CDR1 and CDR2 from the germline V gene are SGHAT and FQNNGV. The length of the CDR3 is 11 amino acids, counting both ends.

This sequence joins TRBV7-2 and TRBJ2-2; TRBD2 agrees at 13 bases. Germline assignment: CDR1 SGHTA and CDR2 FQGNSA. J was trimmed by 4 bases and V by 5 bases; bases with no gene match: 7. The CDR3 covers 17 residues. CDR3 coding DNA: TGTGCCAGCAGCGCCTTGGGACTAGCGGGAATCACCGGGGAGCTGTTTTTT. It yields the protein CASSALGLAGITGELFF. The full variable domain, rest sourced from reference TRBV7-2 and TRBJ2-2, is GAGVSQSPSNKVTEKGKDVELRCDPISGHTALYWYRQSLGQGLEFLIYFQGNSAPDKSGLPSDRFSAERTGGSVSTLTIQRTQQEDSAVYLCASSALGLAGITGELFFGEGSRLTVL.

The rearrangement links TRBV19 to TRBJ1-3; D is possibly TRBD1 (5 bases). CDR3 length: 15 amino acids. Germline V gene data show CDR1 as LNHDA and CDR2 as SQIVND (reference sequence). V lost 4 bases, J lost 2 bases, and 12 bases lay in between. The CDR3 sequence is CASSTSGFPGNTIYF. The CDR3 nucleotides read TGTGCCAGTAGTACCTCAGGGTTCCCTGGAAACACCATATATTTT.